This is a list of T cell receptor beta chains from one sample in a study of blood T cell repertoires in COVID-19. Using immunoSEQ multiplex PCR, the repertoire was profiled, and TCRdb retains in-frame clones only, with some absent. The sample consists of roughly 190,000 clones, roughly four fifths of them appearing once. The sample consisted of peripheral blood. The receptors were sampled from a woman aged 40-49 years with acute or convalescent COVID-19. The CDR3 runs from the conserved cysteine through the conserved F or W. A D gene is named only where the DNA matches it firmly. The listing skips clone size in some rows; elsewhere it reads once, few, many or a size class.

clone_size	d_call	j_call	v_call	cdr3_nt	cdr3_aa
.	TRBD1	TRBJ2-6	TRBV7-3	TGTGCCAGCAGCTCGACAGGGGGCTCTGGGGCCAACGTCCTGACTTTC	CASSSTGGSGANVLTF
.	TRBD1	TRBJ1-2	TRBV30	TGTGCCTGGAGTCGCAGGACAGGAGGGGGAGGTTCCTATGGCTACACCTTC	CAWSRRTGGGGSYGYTF
.	TRBD1	TRBJ1-6	TRBV19	TGTGCCAGTAGCATCAGGGATGGACAGGGGATTTCACCCCTCCACTTT	CASSIRDGQGISPLHF
.	TRBD2	TRBJ2-7	TRBV7-2	TGTGCCAGCAGCTTAGCTGGACTAGCGGCCAACGAGCAGTACTTC	CASSLAGLAANEQYF
.	.	TRBJ1-6	TRBV7-3	TGTGCCAGCAGCTTAGCGCACAGTTACAATTCACCCCTCCACTTT	CASSLAHSYNSPLHF
.	.	TRBJ2-7	TRBV21-1	TGTGCCAGCAGGTTTCGACAGGGTCACTACGAGCAGTACTTC	CASRFRQGHYEQYF
.	.	TRBJ1-5	TRBV30	TGTGCCTGGAGTCCAAGGGACATTTTCAATCAGCCCCAGCATTTT	CAWSPRDIFNQPQHF
.	.	TRBJ2-7	TRBV5-1	TGCGCCAGCAGCTTGGACATTCTCTACGAGCAGTACTTC	CASSLDILYEQYF
.	.	TRBJ1-4	TRBV2	TGTGCCAGCAGTCAAGACAGGTCGTCAAATGAAAAACTGTTTTTT	CASSQDRSSNEKLFF
once	.	TRBJ1-2	TRBV5-4	TGTGCCAGCAGCCCTGCAACAGGTGTCCTAAACTATGGCTACACCTTC	CASSPATGVLNYGYTF
.	TRBD1	TRBJ2-5	TRBV13	TGTGCCAGCAGCTTCGGACAGGGTTTACAAGAGACCCAGTACTTC	CASSFGQGLQETQYF
.	.	TRBJ1-3	TRBV24-1	TGTGCCACCAGTCCCGACAGCTCTGGAAACACCATATATTTT	CATSPDSSGNTIYF
.	TRBD2	TRBJ2-7	TRBV7-2	TGTGCCAGCAGGAGGACTAGCGGGGGAAGTGGCTACGAGCAGTACTTC	CASRRTSGGSGYEQYF
.	TRBD2	TRBJ2-1	TRBV3-1/TRBV3-2	TGTGCCAGCAGCCCGGGACTAGCGGGAGTTGGGTACGGTGAGCAGTTCTTC	CASSPGLAGVGYGEQFF
.	.	TRBJ2-2	TRBV4-1	TGCGCCAGCAGACTGGTAGGGACACACACCGGGGAGCTGTTTTTT	CASRLVGTHTGELFF
few	.	TRBJ1-3	TRBV5-1	TGCGCCAGCAGCGGCGGGGCGACAGGAAACACCATATATTTT	CASSGGATGNTIYF
.	.	TRBJ2-1	TRBV7-2	TGTGCCAGCAGCTTAGGGTCCCCTAGTAGTTGGTACAATGAGCAGTTCTTC	CASSLGSPSSWYNEQFF
.	TRBD2	TRBJ2-1	TRBV5-1	TGCGCCACAGCCTGGCTAGCGGGAAGGGGTGAGCAGTTCTTC	CATAWLAGRGEQFF
.	.	TRBJ1-2	TRBV5-1	TGCGCCAGCACCTCGGGAGGGTTCAACTATGGCTACACCTTC	CASTSGGFNYGYTF
.	.	TRBJ2-3	TRBV5-4	TGTGCCAGCAGCCTGGAGGGACTCAGAGCAACAGATACGCAGTATTTT	CASSLEGLRATDTQYF
.	.	TRBJ1-3	TRBV18	TGTGCCAGCGCCCCGACGTCGGGGACTGGAAACACCATATATTTT	CASAPTSGTGNTIYF
once	.	TRBJ2-3	TRBV12-3/TRBV12-4	TGTGCCAGCAGTCAACCGGAGACAGATACGCAGTATTTT	CASSQPETDTQYF
.	TRBD1	TRBJ1-4	TRBV5-1	TGCGCCAGCAGCTTGACAGGGGGCCTTGAAAAACTGTTTTTT	CASSLTGGLEKLFF
many	.	TRBJ1-5	TRBV28	TGTGCCAGCAGATTCTACCGGGGGGCGCTGGGGAAGCCCCAGCATTTT	CASRFYRGALGKPQHF
.	.	TRBJ1-3	TRBV7-2	TGTGCCAGCAGCTCGACACAAAACTCTGGAAACACCATATATTTT	CASSSTQNSGNTIYF
.	TRBD2	TRBJ2-7	TRBV4-1	TGCGCCAGCAGCCAAGATCATCGGTACAGCGGGGATTCCTACGAGCAGTACTTC	CASSQDHRYSGDSYEQYF
.	TRBD2	TRBJ2-2	TRBV19	TGTGCCAGTACCCCCCCGAGGCTAGCGGGGACCGGGGAGCTGTTTTTT	CASTPPRLAGTGELFF
.	TRBD1	TRBJ1-1	TRBV30	TGTGCCTGGGATTCCGGGACAGGGAAGACTGAAGCTTTCTTT	CAWDSGTGKTEAFF
.	.	TRBJ1-5	TRBV27	TGTGCCAGCAGTTTCTCAGATCAGCCCCAGCATTTT	CASSFSDQPQHF
.	TRBD1	TRBJ1-5	TRBV19	TGTGCCAGTAGTATAGTTGGACAGGGGCGTCAGCCCCAGCATTTT	CASSIVGQGRQPQHF
.	TRBD2	TRBJ2-1	TRBV9	TGTGCCAGCAGCGTAGTGCCTAGCGGGAGGGGGGAAAGTGAGCAGTTCTTC	CASSVVPSGRGESEQFF
.	TRBD2	TRBJ2-1	TRBV19	TGTGCCAGTAGTTGGACTAGCGGGAGTTTGAATGAGCAGTTCTTC	CASSWTSGSLNEQFF
few	.	TRBJ1-3	TRBV4-1	TGCGCCAGCAGCCGCGTAACAGGGTCTTCTGGAAACACCATATATTTT	CASSRVTGSSGNTIYF
once	.	TRBJ1-2	TRBV12-3/TRBV12-4	TGTGCCAGCAGCCCAGGGGTTAGCTATGGCTACACCTTC	CASSPGVSYGYTF
.	.	TRBJ2-3	TRBV18	TGTGCCAGCTCACCACTTGTCTCAGATACGCAGTATTTT	CASSPLVSDTQYF
.	.	TRBJ1-3	TRBV27	TGTGCCAGCGGTAGAATATCCTCCTCTGGAAACACCATATATTTT	CASGRISSSGNTIYF
.	.	TRBJ2-7	TRBV3-1/TRBV3-2	TGTGCCAGCAGCGCACAGGGAGTAAATTACGAGCAGTACTTC	CASSAQGVNYEQYF
.	TRBD1	TRBJ1-2	TRBV30	TGTGCCTGGACGCCGGGACAGAAGAGGGCCTATGGCTACACCTTC	CAWTPGQKRAYGYTF
.	TRBD2	TRBJ2-3	TRBV6-6	TGTGCCAGCAGTCAGCGGACTAGCGGGGGAAGCACAGATACGCAGTATTTT	CASSQRTSGGSTDTQYF
.	TRBD1	TRBJ1-5	TRBV6-5	TGTGCCAGCAGCCGCGGGACAGAACATACTCAGCCCCAGCATTTT	CASSRGTEHTQPQHF
.	TRBD1	TRBJ1-2	TRBV28	TGTGCCAGCATATCGGGACAGGGAGATGGCTACACCTTC	CASISGQGDGYTF
once	.	TRBJ1-2	TRBV27	TGTGCCAGCAGTTTATCGAGTTGGGCCCGCTATGGCTACACCTTC	CASSLSSWARYGYTF
.	TRBD2	TRBJ2-6	TRBV9	TGTGCCAGCAGCGTTAAGAAAGGACTAGCGGGAGCTGGGGCCAACGTCCTGACTTTC	CASSVKKGLAGAGANVLTF
.	TRBD1	TRBJ1-4	TRBV18	TGTGCCAGCTCACCGGGACAGGGGTCCCTACTTAATGAAAAACTGTTTTTT	CASSPGQGSLLNEKLFF
.	.	TRBJ1-4	TRBV2	TGTGCCAACATTGCAACTAATGAAAAACTGTTTTTT	CANIATNEKLFF
.	.	TRBJ1-4	TRBV6-5	TGTGCCAGCAGTTCGGGGGGAGTAGCGGAAAAACTGTTTTTT	CASSSGGVAEKLFF
.	.	TRBJ2-2	TRBV28	TGTGCCAGCAGTCCCACCTGGGGGGAAACGAACACCGGGGAGCTGTTTTTT	CASSPTWGETNTGELFF
.	TRBD1	TRBJ1-5	TRBV27	TGTGCCAGCAGCAGGGACAGGGGGGCCGGGGGAAATCAGCCCCAGCATTTT	CASSRDRGAGGNQPQHF
.	.	TRBJ2-1	TRBV2	TGTGCCAGCAGTGAAATGACAGGTTACAATGAGCAGTTCTTC	CASSEMTGYNEQFF
few	.	TRBJ2-5	TRBV10-3	TGTGCCATCAGTGGATCGACAGCCCAAGAGACCCAGTACTTC	CAISGSTAQETQYF